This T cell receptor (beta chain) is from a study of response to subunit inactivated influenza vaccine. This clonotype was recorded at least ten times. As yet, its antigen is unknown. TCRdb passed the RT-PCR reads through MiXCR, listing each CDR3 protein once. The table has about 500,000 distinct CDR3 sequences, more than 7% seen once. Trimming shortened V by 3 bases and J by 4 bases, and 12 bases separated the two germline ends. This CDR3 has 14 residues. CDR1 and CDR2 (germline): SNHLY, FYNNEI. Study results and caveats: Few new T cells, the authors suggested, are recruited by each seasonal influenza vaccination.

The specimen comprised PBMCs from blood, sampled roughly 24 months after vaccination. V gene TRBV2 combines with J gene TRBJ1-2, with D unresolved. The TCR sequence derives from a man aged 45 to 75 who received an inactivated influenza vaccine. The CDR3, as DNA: TGTGCCAGCAGTGACGGGAGGTTGGGCTATGGCTACACCTTC. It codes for CASSDGRLGYGYTF.